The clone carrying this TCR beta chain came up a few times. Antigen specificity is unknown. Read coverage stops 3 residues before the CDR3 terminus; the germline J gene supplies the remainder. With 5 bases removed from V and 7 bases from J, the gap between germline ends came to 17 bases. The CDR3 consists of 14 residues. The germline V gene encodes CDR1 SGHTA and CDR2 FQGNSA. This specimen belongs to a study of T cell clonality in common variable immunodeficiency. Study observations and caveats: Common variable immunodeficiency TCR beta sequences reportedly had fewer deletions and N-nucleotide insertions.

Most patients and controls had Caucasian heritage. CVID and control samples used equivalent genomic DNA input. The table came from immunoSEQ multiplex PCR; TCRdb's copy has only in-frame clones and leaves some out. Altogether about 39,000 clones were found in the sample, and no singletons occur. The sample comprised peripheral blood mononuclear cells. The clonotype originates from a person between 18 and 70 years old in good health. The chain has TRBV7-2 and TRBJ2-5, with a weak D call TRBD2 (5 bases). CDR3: CASSKGPVRGTQYF. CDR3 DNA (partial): TGTGCCAGCAGCAAAGGGCCGGTCCGGGGGACC.